Listed here are 10 T cell receptor beta chains from one sample, sequenced in a study of blood T cell repertoires in COVID-19. Assay used: immunoSEQ multiplex PCR; TCRdb lists only in-frame clones, some missing. This sample has roughly 46,000 clones, with about 80% found just once. Sequenced sample: peripheral blood. These receptors originate from a man aged 60-69 years with acute or convalescent COVID-19.

This sequence joins TRBV30 and TRBJ1-5; 7 bases agree with TRBD1. V lost 1 base to trimming and J lost 2 bases; unmatched junction nucleotides: 2. CDR3 length equals 14 residues. The germline V gene has CDR1 GTSNPN and CDR2 SVGIG (reference sequence). As DNA, the CDR3 is TGTGCCTGGAGTGCTGGGACAGGCAATCAGCCCCAGCATTTT. This encodes CAWSAGTGNQPQHF. The variable domain in full, completed from reference TRBV30 and TRBJ1-5, reads SQTIHQWPATLVQPVGSPLSLECTVEGTSNPNLYWYRQAAGRGLQLLFYSVGIGQISSEVPQNLSASRPQDRQFILSSKKLLLSDSGFYLCAWSAGTGNQPQHFGDGTRLSIL.

The chain couples TRBV7-9 to TRBJ2-7; tentatively, D is TRBD1 (5 bases). The CDR3 is 15 residues long. The ends were cut back, 6 bases at V and 0 bases at J, with 15 bases in the middle. Germline V gene lookup returns CDR1 SEHNR and CDR2 FQNEAQ (reference sequence). CDR3 coding DNA: TGTGCCAGCAGTCTTAGGGGCCAGAGCTCCTACGAGCAGTACTTC. It encodes CASSLRGQSSYEQYF. Drawing the rest from reference TRBV7-9 and TRBJ2-7, the complete variable domain is DTGVSQNPRHKITKRGQNVTFRCDPISEHNRLYWYRQTLGQGPEFLTYFQNEAQLEKSRLLSDRFSAERPKGSFSTLEIQRTEQGDSAMYLCASSLRGQSSYEQYFGPGTRLTVT.

The chain employs TRBV30 and TRBJ1-1, with 7 bases identical to TRBD1. The CDR3 has 14 amino acids. Germline CDR1 is GTSNPN and CDR2 is SVGIG (reference sequence). V lost 2 bases and J lost 0; bases outside the gene matches: 3. CDR3 in amino acids: CAWSRGTVNTEAFF. CDR3 sequence (DNA): TGTGCCTGGAGTCGTGGGACAGTGAACACTGAAGCTTTCTTT.

The V and J genes are TRBV6-5 and TRBJ2-7, with 7 nucleotides matching TRBD1. From germline, CDR1 is MNHEY and CDR2 SVGAGI. With V trimmed by 0 bases and J by 1 base, 3 bases remained unmatched. The CDR3 is made up of 15 amino acids. The CDR3 bases are TGTGCCAGCAGTTACTCGAAACAGGGGTCCTACGAGCAGTACTTC. It yields the protein CASSYSKQGSYEQYF.

The chain joins TRBV11-2 to TRBJ1-1; 9 nucleotides align to TRBD1. CDR3 length: 15 amino acids. The V segment lost 7 bases and the J segment 2 bases; nucleotides outside the gene matches: 8. Germline V gives CDR1 SGHAT, CDR2 FQNNGV. CDR3 region: CASKMNRGLNTEAFF. CDR3 coding DNA: TGTGCCAGCAAGATGAACAGGGGGCTAAACACTGAAGCTTTCTTT. Drawing the rest from reference TRBV11-2 and TRBJ1-1, the complete variable domain is EAGVAQSPRYKIIEKRQSVAFWCNPISGHATLYWYQQILGQGPKLLIQFQNNGVVDDSQLPKDRFSAERLKGVDSTLKIQPAKLEDSAVYLCASKMNRGLNTEAFFGQGTRLTVV.

The chain employs TRBV5-4 and TRBJ1-4; 10 bases align to TRBD1. Germline values: CDR1 SGHNT, CDR2 YYREEE (reference sequence). V dropped 4 bases and J dropped 4; count of bases not matched to a gene: 7. The CDR3 spans 16 residues. Written as DNA, the CDR3 is TGTGCCAGCAGCCAGGGACAGGGGATAGGTAATGAAAAACTGTTTTTT. It codes for CASSQGQGIGNEKLFF.

The chain carries TRBV5-6 and TRBJ2-1; D not certain. From germline, CDR1 is SGHDT and CDR2 YYEEEE. V was shortened by 4 bases and J by 3 bases, with 11 bases between the two germline ends. CDR3 length equals 14 residues. This CDR3 is CASSPAAYYNEQFF. The CDR3 nucleotides are TGTGCCAGCAGCCCCGCGGCCTACTACAATGAGCAGTTCTTC. Supplemented by reference TRBV5-6 and TRBJ2-1, the full variable domain reads DAGVTQSPTHLIKTRGQQVTLRCSPKSGHDTVSWYQQALGQGPQFIFQYYEEEERQRGNFPDRFSGHQFPNYSSELNVNALLLGDSALYLCASSPAAYYNEQFFGPGTRLTVL.

With respect to this clone: Other DNA sequences in this specimen translate into the identical CDR3. The gene calls are TRBV13 and TRBJ2-7; 7 nucleotides agree with TRBD1. This CDR3 is 13 amino acids long. V was pared by 4 bases and J by 3 bases, with 3 bases of the junction left unmatched. Germline loops: CDR1 PRHDT, CDR2 FYEKMQ (reference sequence). The CDR3 nucleotides are TGTGCCAGCAGCTCGGGACAGAGCTACGAGCAGTACTTC. Translating it yields CASSSGQSYEQYF.

This clone was counted only a few times. The J gene is TRBJ1-2, the V gene TRBV4-3; TRBD1 agrees at 8 bases. Trimming took 1 base from V and 4 from J; bases not matched to a gene: 5. This CDR3 is built from 15 residues. Germline V gene sequence: CDR1 LGHNA, CDR2 YSLEER. CDR3 nucleotide sequence: TGCGCCAGCAGCCAAGTGGACAGGGACGGCTATGGCTACACCTTC. It is translated as CASSQVDRDGYGYTF.

This chain's CDR3 is CASSPQGSGTEAFF. The CDR3 region has the DNA TGTGCCAGCAGCCCCCAGGGATCGGGCACTGAAGCTTTCTTT. J is TRBJ1-1 and V is TRBV7-3, with TRBD1 as a possible D gene (5 bases). V shed 5 bases and J shed 4 bases, with 14 bases lying between them. Per the germline V gene, CDR1 is SGHTA and CDR2 is FQGTGA. The CDR3 loop spans 14 amino acids.